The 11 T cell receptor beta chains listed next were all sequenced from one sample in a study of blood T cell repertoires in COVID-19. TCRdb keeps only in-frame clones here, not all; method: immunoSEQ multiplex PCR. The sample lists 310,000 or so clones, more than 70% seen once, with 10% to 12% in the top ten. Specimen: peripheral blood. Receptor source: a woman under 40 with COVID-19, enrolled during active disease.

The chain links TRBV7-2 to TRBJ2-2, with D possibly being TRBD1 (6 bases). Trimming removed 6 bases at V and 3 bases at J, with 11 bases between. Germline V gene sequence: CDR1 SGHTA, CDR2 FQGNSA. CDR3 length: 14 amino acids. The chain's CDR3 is CASRLQGDTGELFF. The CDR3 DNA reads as TGTGCCAGCAGGCTACAGGGAGACACCGGGGAGCTGTTTTTT.

The CDR3 reads CASSSSGTGNTEAFF. As DNA, the CDR3 is TGTGCCAGCAGCTCCTCCGGGACAGGGAACACTGAAGCTTTCTTT. The rearrangement joins TRBV5-6 to TRBJ1-1; 8 positions match TRBD1. Germline V gene data show CDR1 as SGHDT and CDR2 as YYEEEE. The ends lost 3 bases at V and 1 base at J; junction bases unmatched: 5. This CDR3 spans 15 amino acids.

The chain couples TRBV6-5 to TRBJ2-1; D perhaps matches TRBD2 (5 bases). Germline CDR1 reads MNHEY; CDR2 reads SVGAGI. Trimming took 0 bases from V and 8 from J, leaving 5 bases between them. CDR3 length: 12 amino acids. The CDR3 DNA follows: TGTGCCAGCAGTTACTCCGGGGATGAGCAGTTCTTC. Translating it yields CASSYSGDEQFF.

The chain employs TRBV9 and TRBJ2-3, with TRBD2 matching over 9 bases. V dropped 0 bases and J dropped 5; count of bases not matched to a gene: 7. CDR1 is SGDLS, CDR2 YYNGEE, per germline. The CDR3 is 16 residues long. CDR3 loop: CASSVELAGLEDTQYF. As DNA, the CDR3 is TGTGCCAGCAGCGTAGAGCTAGCGGGATTGGAAGATACGCAGTATTTT.

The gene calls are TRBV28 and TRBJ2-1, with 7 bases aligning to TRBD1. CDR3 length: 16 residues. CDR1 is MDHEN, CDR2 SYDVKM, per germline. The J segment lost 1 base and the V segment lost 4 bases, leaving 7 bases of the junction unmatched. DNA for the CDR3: TGTGCCAGCAGTTCGGGACAGCACATATCCTACAATGAGCAGTTCTTC. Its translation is CASSSGQHISYNEQFF.

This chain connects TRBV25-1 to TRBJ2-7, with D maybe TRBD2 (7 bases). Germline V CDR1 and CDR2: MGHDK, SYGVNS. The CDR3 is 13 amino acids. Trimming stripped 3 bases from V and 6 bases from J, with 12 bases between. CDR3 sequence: CASSDYREGEQYF. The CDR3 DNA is TGTGCCAGCAGTGACTACAGGGAGGGCGAGCAGTACTTC.

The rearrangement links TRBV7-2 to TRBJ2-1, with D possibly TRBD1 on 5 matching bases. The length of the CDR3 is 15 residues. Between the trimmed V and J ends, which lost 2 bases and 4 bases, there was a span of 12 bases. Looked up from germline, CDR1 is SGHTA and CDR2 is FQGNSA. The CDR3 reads CASSLSRDIYNEQFF. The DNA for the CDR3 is TGTGCCAGCAGCTTAAGCAGGGATATTTACAATGAGCAGTTCTTC.

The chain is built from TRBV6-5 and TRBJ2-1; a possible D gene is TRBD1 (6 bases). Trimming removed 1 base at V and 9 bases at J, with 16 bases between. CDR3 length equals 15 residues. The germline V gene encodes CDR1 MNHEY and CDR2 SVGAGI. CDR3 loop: CASSYFKTGRSEQFF. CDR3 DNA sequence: TGTGCCAGCAGTTACTTTAAAACAGGGCGTAGTGAGCAGTTCTTC.

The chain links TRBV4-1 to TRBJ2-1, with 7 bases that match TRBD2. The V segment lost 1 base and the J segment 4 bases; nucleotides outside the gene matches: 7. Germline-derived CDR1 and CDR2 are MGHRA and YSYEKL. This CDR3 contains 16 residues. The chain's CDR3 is CASSQAPSGDYNEQFF. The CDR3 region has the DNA TGCGCCAGCAGCCAAGCCCCTAGCGGAGATTACAATGAGCAGTTCTTC.

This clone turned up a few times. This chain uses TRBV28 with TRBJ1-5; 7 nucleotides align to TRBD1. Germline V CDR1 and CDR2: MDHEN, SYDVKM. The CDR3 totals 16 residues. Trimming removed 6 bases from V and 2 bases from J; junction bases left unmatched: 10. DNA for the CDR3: TGTGCCAGCAGCTTGCCGACAGGGATGGGCAATCAGCCCCAGCATTTT. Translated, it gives CASSLPTGMGNQPQHF.

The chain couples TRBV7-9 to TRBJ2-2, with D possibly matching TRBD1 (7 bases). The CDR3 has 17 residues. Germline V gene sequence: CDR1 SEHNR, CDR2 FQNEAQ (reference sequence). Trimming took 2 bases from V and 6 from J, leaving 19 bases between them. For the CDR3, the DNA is TGTGCCAGCAGCTTATGGGCCGACAGGGAGGCTTCCGGGGAGCTGTTTTTT. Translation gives CASSLWADREASGELFF.